These 27 T cell receptor beta chains share one sample of origin, sequenced in a study of blood T cells in healthy people across ages. With a J-beta primer mix and a sample-barcoded 5' primer, a second PCR ran about 7 to 12 cycles. TCRdb re-derived calls from the 5' RACE reads in MiXCR, one entry per CDR3 protein. The sample lists hundreds of thousands of distinct CDR3 sequences; 32% were seen once. The material sequenced was blood. The source is a woman over 75 in good health.

The chain couples TRBV5-6 to TRBJ1-2; 8 nucleotides match TRBD1. CDR1 and CDR2 from the germline V gene are SGHDT and YYEEEE. V shed 4 bases, J shed 2 bases, and the junction held 10 bases outside the gene matches. The CDR3 is 16 residues long. The CDR3 DNA is TGTGCCAGCAGCCCCAGGGGGCAAGGGATCAACTATGGCTACACCTTC. Residues: CASSPRGQGINYGYTF.

At least ten counts were recorded for this clonotype. The CDR3 region has the DNA TGCAGTGCTAGAGGTCGCTATTTTAATTCACCCCTCCACTTT. Translated: CSARGRYFNSPLHF. The chain carries TRBV20-1 and TRBJ1-6; D is unresolved. This CDR3 has 14 residues. With 1 base removed from V and 6 bases from J, the gap between germline ends came to 10 bases. Per the germline V gene, CDR1 is DFQATT and CDR2 is SNEGSKA (reference sequence).

The J gene is TRBJ2-7, the V gene TRBV4-3; 8 positions agree with TRBD2. The CDR3 extends over 17 amino acids. V lost 0 bases to trimming and J lost 3 bases; unmatched junction nucleotides: 10. Germline assignment: CDR1 LGHNA and CDR2 YSLEER. The CDR3 DNA reads TGCGCCAGCAGCCAAGAGGCTGCCGGCGGGGGGCGCTACGAGCAGTACTTC. This encodes CASSQEAAGGGRYEQYF.

This clonotype was recorded at least ten times. This chain connects TRBV10-3 to TRBJ1-1; weak D call: TRBD1 (5 bases). The CDR3 contains 15 residues. V was trimmed by 2 bases and J by 5 bases, leaving 15 bases between them. The V gene's germline CDR1 is ENHRY and CDR2 SYGVKD. CDR3 DNA: TGTGCCATCAGTGAGACTAGGCTAGGACAAACTGAAGCTTTCTTT. Amino acid sequence: CAISETRLGQTEAFF.

This clonotype was observed a handful of times. This rearrangement joins TRBV10-3 to TRBJ1-1; 7 nucleotides line up with TRBD1. Losses at the gene ends were 2 bases for V and 0 bases for J; bases not matched to a gene: 6. The CDR3 covers 16 residues. Germline CDR1 reads ENHRY; CDR2 reads SYGVKD. CDR3 bases: TGTGCCATCAGTGAGGTGTTCGGGACAGTGAACACTGAAGCTTTCTTT. It specifies CAISEVFGTVNTEAFF.

DNA for the CDR3: TGTGCCAGCACCTCCCTTGGGCTTGGGGGGACTATGTTTTTT. It translates to CASTSLGLGGTMFF. The chain combines TRBV7-2 with TRBJ1-4; D is possibly TRBD1 (5 bases). This CDR3 region has 14 residues. Germline values: CDR1 SGHTA, CDR2 FQGNSA. With 7 bases removed from V and 15 bases from J, the gap between germline ends came to 24 bases.

This clonotype was picked up a small number of times. The V and J genes are TRBV13 and TRBJ2-1, with no clear D. V was clipped by 4 bases and J by 0 bases, with 16 bases between them. Germline loops: CDR1 PRHDT, CDR2 FYEKMQ (reference sequence). This CDR3 comprises 17 residues. The DNA for the CDR3 is TGTGCCAGCAGCTCCCCCCTGACTGGCAGCTCCTACAATGAGCAGTTCTTC. Protein sequence: CASSSPLTGSSYNEQFF.

A few counts support this clonotype. Just one base apart from a much larger clone, this may be a read error. The V call is TRBV5-1, the J call TRBJ1-2; D gene uncertain. The V end lost 2 bases, the J end lost 7 bases, and 15 bases lay between the germline ends. Germline assignment: CDR1 SGHRS and CDR2 YFSETQ. The CDR3 is 14 residues long. In nucleotides, the CDR3 is TGCGCCAGCAGCTTACGACCGGGAGGACGTGGCTACACCTTC. Protein: CASSLRPGGRGYTF.

This clonotype occurred many times. This rearrangement joins TRBV2 to TRBJ2-6; TRBD1 might be the D (6 bases). The V end was cut by 5 bases, the J end by 0 bases, with 23 bases between. There are 20 residues in the CDR3. From germline, CDR1 is SNHLY and CDR2 FYNNEI. CDR3 loop: CASSWDIPKALSSGANVLTF. The CDR3 DNA reads as TGTGCCAGCAGTTGGGACATCCCGAAAGCCCTCTCCTCTGGGGCCAACGTCCTGACTTTC. The whole variable domain, filled in from reference TRBV2 and TRBJ2-6, reads EPEVTQTPSHQVTQMGQEVILRCVPISNHLYFYWYRQILGQKVEFLVSFYNNEISEKSEIFDDQFSVERPDGSNFTLKIRSTKLEDSAMYFCASSWDIPKALSSGANVLTFGAGSRLTVL.

J is TRBJ1-1 and V is TRBV29-1, with D perhaps TRBD1 (5 bases). V lost 7 bases and J 0 bases, leaving 12 bases between the germline ends. CDR1 is SQVTM, CDR2 ANQGSEA, per germline. The CDR3 spans 13 residues. The CDR3 is CSGGDRVNTEAFF. CDR3 nucleotides: TGCAGCGGGGGGGACCGGGTGAACACTGAAGCTTTCTTT.

This clonotype was detected many times. The chain uses TRBV28 and TRBJ1-2, with D possibly matching TRBD1 (5 bases). This CDR3 has 14 amino acids. Germline V gene data show CDR1 as MDHEN and CDR2 as SYDVKM. Deletions cut 4 bases from V and 5 bases from J, with 14 bases between. The CDR3 sequence: CASSSGPGDYGYTF. The CDR3 DNA reads TGTGCCAGCAGTTCGGGGCCGGGGGATTATGGCTACACCTTC.

This clonotype was observed many times. The V call is TRBV5-1, the J call TRBJ2-3, with unresolved D. Per germline, CDR1 SGHRS and CDR2 YFSETQ. This CDR3 region has 14 residues. With 3 bases removed from V and 2 bases from J, the gap between germline ends came to 10 bases. CDR3 region: CASSSRLNTDTQYF. CDR3 DNA: TGCGCCAGCAGCTCACGGCTGAACACAGATACGCAGTATTTT. Combining the CDR3 with reference TRBV5-1 and TRBJ2-3 gives the whole variable domain KAGVTQTPRYLIKTRGQQVTLSCSPISGHRSVSWYQQTPGQGLQFLFEYFSETQRNKGNFPGRFSGRQFSNSRSEMNVSTLELGDSALYLCASSSRLNTDTQYFGPGTRLTVL.

CDR3 in DNA: TGCGCCAGCAGCAAGGGGTCCTCGGGCTACACCTTC. Translation gives CASSKGSSGYTF. This rearrangement joins TRBV5-1 to TRBJ1-2, with D maybe TRBD1 (5 bases). Germline V gene lookup returns CDR1 SGHRS and CDR2 YFSETQ. CDR3 length: 12 residues. V lost 4 bases and J lost 8, with 12 bases in between.

The chain uses TRBV7-2 and TRBJ2-7; D is unresolved. The length of the CDR3 is 13 residues. V gave up 3 bases and J gave up 7 bases, with 13 bases separating them. Germline-derived CDR1 and CDR2 are SGHTA and FQGNSA. The CDR3 loop reads CASSFRAQGEQYF. The CDR3 nucleotides are TGTGCCAGCAGCTTTCGGGCCCAAGGTGAGCAGTACTTC.

In DNA, the CDR3 is TGTGCCAGCAGTCACGGACTAGCGGGAGCTGGGGCCAACGTCCTGACTTTC. Its protein product is CASSHGLAGAGANVLTF. V gene TRBV12-3 or TRBV12-4 combines with J gene TRBJ2-6; the match to TRBD2 covers 13 bases. This CDR3 is 17 amino acids long. The ends lost 5 bases at V and 2 bases at J; junction bases unmatched: 3.

This clonotype occurred a few times. This may be a read error, as it is one base from a much larger clone. V gene TRBV7-2 combines with J gene TRBJ2-5, with D tentatively TRBD2 (6 bases). Trimming took off 4 bases at V and 11 bases at J, with 23 bases between the two ends. Germline CDR1 reads SGHTA; CDR2 reads FQGNSA. This CDR3 has 15 amino acids. In DNA, the CDR3 is TGTGCCAGCAGCTCCCTGTTCGCGGGGTACAATGAGCAGTACTTC. Encoded protein: CASSSLFAGYNEQYF.

As for this clonotype: Since a much larger clone is just one base distant, this may be a read error. The rearrangement links TRBV9 to TRBJ2-1; D gene ambiguous. V dropped 0 bases and J dropped 9 bases, with 13 bases sitting between them. The CDR3 has 14 amino acids. Germline lookup yields CDR1 SGDLS and CDR2 YYNGEE. DNA for the CDR3: TGTGCCAGCAGCGTAGCAGTGTCAGGCGTTGAGCAGTTCTTC. Protein: CASSVAVSGVEQFF.

This clonotype was seen repeatedly, ten times or more. The chain employs TRBV27 and TRBJ2-7; no definite D call. CDR1 MNHEY and CDR2 SMNVEV come from the germline V gene (reference sequence). Trimming shortened V by 6 bases and J by 3 bases, and 12 bases separated the two germline ends. This CDR3 region has 13 residues. As DNA, the CDR3 is TGTGCCAGCAGCCTATACCCAAACTACGAGCAGTACTTC. It yields the protein CASSLYPNYEQYF.

Only one count was recorded for this clonotype. V and J are TRBV7-2 and TRBJ2-5; 7 positions agree with TRBD1. With 5 bases clipped from V and 4 bases from J, the junction kept 10 bases outside the gene matches. The CDR3 extends over 15 amino acids. CDR1 and CDR2 from the germline V gene are SGHTA and FQGNSA. The CDR3 is CASSPPGTDLETQYF. CDR3 DNA sequence: TGTGCCAGCAGCCCACCCGGGACAGATCTAGAGACCCAGTACTTC.

As regards this clonotype: This may be a read error, as it is one base from a much larger clone. The gene calls are TRBV27 and TRBJ2-1; D not certain. The CDR3 length is 14 residues. CDR1 is MNHEY, CDR2 SMNVEV, per germline (reference sequence). CDR3 sequence (DNA): TGTACCAGCAGTTTATCTCGGGCTGACAATGAGCAGTTCTTC. Translated: CTSSLSRADNEQFF.

This clonotype has just a few counts. The chain links TRBV30 to TRBJ1-2; D is undetermined. With 3 bases removed from V and 0 bases from J, the gap between germline ends came to 14 bases. The CDR3 contains 15 residues. Germline CDR1 reads GTSNPN; CDR2 reads SVGIG (reference sequence). The CDR3 DNA is TGTGCCTGGAGCTTCAGTGCGTTGGCTAACTATGGCTACACCTTC. The encoded protein is CAWSFSALANYGYTF. The full variable domain, its missing parts supplied by reference TRBV30 and TRBJ1-2, is SQTIHQWPATLVQPVGSPLSLECTVEGTSNPNLYWYRQAAGRGLQLLFYSVGIGQISSEVPQNLSASRPQDRQFILSSKKLLLSDSGFYLCAWSFSALANYGYTFGSGTRLTVV.

This clonotype was seen many times. The chain recombines TRBV7-9 with TRBJ1-1; tentatively, D is TRBD1 (5 bases). From germline, CDR1 is SEHNR and CDR2 FQNEAQ (reference sequence). The CDR3 covers 13 residues. V shed 5 bases and J shed 6 bases, with 13 bases lying between them. The CDR3 region has the DNA TGTGCCAGCAGCCGGGCCCGGGACTCTGAAGCTTTCTTT. The encoded protein is CASSRARDSEAFF.

The chain uses TRBV20-1 and TRBJ2-4, with D possibly TRBD2 on 5 matching bases. The end of the DNA aligns better with TRBJ2-7, so the J call may be wrong. The CDR3 length is 15 residues. CDR1 and CDR2 (germline): DFQATT, SNEGSKA (reference sequence). As DNA, the CDR3 is TGCAGTGCTAGAGTTGTACTAGAAGTTTCCCACGAGCAGTACTTC. Protein product: CSARVVLEVSHEQYF.

This clonotype was seen just once. V gene TRBV25-1 combines with J gene TRBJ2-5; 9 nucleotides line up with TRBD2. The CDR3 is made up of 13 amino acids. Germline CDR1 is MGHDK and CDR2 is SYGVNS. V was pared by 8 bases and J by 5 bases, with 6 bases of the junction left unmatched. Here the CDR3 DNA reads TGTGCCAGCGGGCTAGCGGGACGGGAGACCCAGTACTTC. This translates into CASGLAGRETQYF. Variable domain in full (rest from reference TRBV25-1 and TRBJ2-5): EADIYQTPRYLVIGTGKKITLECSQTMGHDKMYWYQQDPGMELHLIHYSYGVNSTEKGDLSSESTVSRIRTEHFPLTLESARPSHTSQYLCASGLAGRETQYFGPGTRLLVL.

On this clonotype: A read error may account for a junction end that differs from germline. The chain uses TRBV11-2 and TRBJ1-4; a weak D match, TRBD1 (5 bases). The germline gives CDR1 SGHAT, CDR2 FQNNGV. The CDR3 has 14 residues. CDR3 DNA sequence: TGTGCCAACAGCTCAGGGAAGTTGACTGAAAAACTGTTTTTT. Amino acid sequence: CANSSGKLTEKLFF.

This chain connects TRBV6-2 or TRBV6-3 to TRBJ2-1; a possible D gene is TRBD1 (6 bases). The CDR3 is 14 amino acids. Germline CDR1 is MNHEY and CDR2 is SVGEGT. Trimming removed 7 bases at V and 1 base at J, with 11 bases between. Written as DNA, the CDR3 is TGTGCCAGCACACTAACAGGGTCCTACAATGAGCAGTTCTTC. Amino acids: CASTLTGSYNEQFF.

This clonotype came up many times. V usage is TRBV7-9 and J usage is TRBJ2-3; 9 nucleotides match TRBD1. Germline V gene data show CDR1 as SEHNR and CDR2 as FQNEAQ (reference sequence). J was trimmed by 5 bases and V by 2 bases; bases with no gene match: 5. The CDR3 is made up of 15 amino acids. The CDR3 nucleotides are TGTGCCAGCAGCTTAAACAGGGGGCTGATAGATACGCAGTATTTT. Its protein product is CASSLNRGLIDTQYF.